The sequence of this TCR beta chain was determined in a study of Tregs in tolerant kidney transplant recipients. Study-wide findings and caveats: This study did not directly address biological reproducibility. Tregs expanded with activated donor B cells seemed most donor-specific.

The length of the CDR3 is 16 residues. The V end was cut by 3 bases, the J end by 0 bases, with 14 bases between. Germline V gives CDR1 KGHSH, CDR2 LQKENI. TCRdb keeps only in-frame clones here, not all; method: immunoSEQ multiplex PCR. The sample data list 45,000 to 55,000 clones. A note on this clone: What it recognizes is unknown. The DNA ends 3 residues before the CDR3 does, and the rest of the CDR3 is filled in from the germline J gene.

Unstimulated Tregs (CD4+CD25+CD127-) and CD4+CD25- non-Tregs were sorted from PBMCs. The V gene is TRBV18, the J gene TRBJ1-1; tentatively, D is TRBD1 (5 bases). The sequence was collected from a human donor who received a combined kidney and bone marrow transplant. The input for sequencing was CD4+ T cells from blood, taken before the transplant. The CDR3 region is CASSPLPGGVNTEAFF. The covered CDR3 bases are TGTGCCAGCTCACCCCTACCCGGGGGGGTGAACACTGAA.